Given below is one TCR beta chain in context. The data belong to a study of cytomegalovirus exposure and HLA in healthy donors. The V end was cut by 5 bases, the J end by 3 bases, with 10 bases between. The CDR3 loop spans 14 amino acids. The germline V gene has CDR1 SGHNT and CDR2 YENEEA. Vbeta (60) and Jbeta (13) primers were used in the PCR. Only in-frame clones appear in the TCRdb table, and some are missing; sequencing was by immunoSEQ multiplex PCR. The profile shows approximately 200,000 clones, roughly 79% of them singletons. The TCR comes from a man in his thirties or forties in good health and CMV-seronegative. The V and J genes are TRBV11-3 and TRBJ2-2, with a possible D match to TRBD1 (5 bases). Sequenced: PBMCs. The CDR3 loop is CASSPPGYTGELFF. Written as DNA, the CDR3 is TGTGCCAGCAGCCCTCCAGGGTACACCGGGGAGCTGTTTTTT. The complete variable domain, with remaining parts taken from reference TRBV11-3 and TRBJ2-2, reads EAGVVQSPRYKIIEKKQPVAFWCNPISGHNTLYWYLQNLGQGPELLIRYENEEAVDDSQLPKDRFSAERLKGVDSTLKIQPAELGDSAVYLCASSPPGYTGELFFGEGSRLTVL.